The 15 T cell receptor beta chains in this list originate from one sample, sequenced in a study of shared clonotypes between healthy human individuals. The method was immunoSEQ multiplex PCR; TCRdb's version includes in-frame clones alone and lacks a portion of them. Of a few million clones listed, more than 80% were seen once; the top ten hold over 0.12%. Input material: naive CD4+ T cells sorted from blood. Subset of the sample: CD45RA+ positively selected. The receptors come from a young man in good health.

The J gene is TRBJ2-7, the V gene TRBV7-2; weak D call: TRBD2 (6 bases). Looked up from germline, CDR1 is SGHTA and CDR2 is FQGNSA. V gave up 5 bases and J gave up 2 bases, with 16 bases separating them. The CDR3 contains 15 residues. This chain's CDR3 is CASSRRLDGTYEQYF. CDR3 coding DNA: TGTGCCAGCAGCCGAAGACTAGATGGGACCTACGAGCAGTACTTC.

V usage is TRBV5-1 and J usage is TRBJ2-1; 7 bases are shared with TRBD1. The germline V gene encodes CDR1 SGHRS and CDR2 YFSETQ. CDR3 length: 16 amino acids. V shed 3 bases, J shed 0 bases, and the junction held 6 bases outside the gene matches. CDR3 region: CASSSTGDHSYNEQFF. The CDR3 nucleotides read TGCGCCAGCAGCTCTACAGGGGACCACTCCTACAATGAGCAGTTCTTC.

V is TRBV5-1 and J is TRBJ2-6; D call uncertain. The germline V gene has CDR1 SGHRS and CDR2 YFSETQ. Trimming stripped 7 bases from V and 0 bases from J, with 11 bases between. The length of the CDR3 is 15 residues. In DNA form, the CDR3 reads TGCGCCAGCGCCGGGCAGCCCTCTGGGGCCAACGTCCTGACTTTC. As protein: CASAGQPSGANVLTF.

A remark on this clone: Additional DNA sequences in this sample encode the identical CDR3. This chain links TRBV18 with TRBJ1-4; 8 bases line up with TRBD1. CDR1 is KGHSH, CDR2 LQKENI, per germline. The V and J ends lost 5 bases and 5 bases, in that order; junction bases with no gene match: 4. The CDR3 has 14 amino acids. The CDR3 region has the DNA TGTGCCAGCTCAAGGACAGGGAGCAATGAAAAACTGTTTTTT. Protein sequence: CASSRTGSNEKLFF. The variable domain in full, completed from reference TRBV18 and TRBJ1-4, reads NAGVMQNPRHLVRRRGQEARLRCSPMKGHSHVYWYRQLPEEGLKFMVYLQKENIIDESGMPKERFSAEFPKEGPSILRIQQVVRGDSAAYFCASSRTGSNEKLFFGSGTQLSVL.

The CDR3 reads CASSIRQGANEQFF. As DNA, the CDR3 is TGTGCCAGCAGCATCCGACAGGGGGCTAATGAGCAGTTCTTC. The chain carries TRBV7-8 and TRBJ2-1; 10 bases line up with TRBD1. The CDR3 spans 14 residues. The germline V gene encodes CDR1 SGHVS and CDR2 FQNEAQ. Trimming at V came to 5 bases and at J to 7 bases, leaving 5 bases not matched to a gene.

The chain joins TRBV7-9 to TRBJ2-4; either TRBD1 or TRBD2 may fit D (7 bases each). The germline V gene has CDR1 SEHNR and CDR2 FQNEAQ (reference sequence). This CDR3 is built from 14 residues. V was trimmed by 6 bases and J by 8 bases, leaving 17 bases between them. The CDR3 region has the DNA TGTGCCAGCAGGCTCTCAGGGGGGGCGGACATTCAGTACTTC. Protein product: CASRLSGGADIQYF.

The table lists this clone with a few counts. This chain links TRBV30 with TRBJ2-4; D call uncertain. Germline loops: CDR1 GTSNPN, CDR2 SVGIG (reference sequence). The length of the CDR3 is 11 residues. V was pared by 4 bases and J by 5 bases, with 6 bases between. This chain's CDR3 is CAWNFENIQYF. The CDR3 DNA sequence: TGTGCCTGGAATTTCGAAAACATTCAGTACTTC.

This sequence joins TRBV11-3 and TRBJ2-5; 14 bases agree with TRBD2. Losses at the gene ends were 8 bases for V and 7 bases for J; bases not matched to a gene: 15. The length of the CDR3 is 17 residues. CDR1 and CDR2 (germline): SGHNT, YENEEA. The chain's CDR3 is CASGIWTSGRPTGTQYF. The CDR3, as DNA: TGTGCCAGCGGTATATGGACTAGCGGGAGGCCAACCGGGACCCAGTACTTC.

The rearrangement joins TRBV11-2 to TRBJ2-1; 7 positions match TRBD2. The germline CDR1 and CDR2 sequences are SGHAT and FQNNGV. The J segment lost 7 bases and the V segment lost 8 bases, leaving 14 bases of the junction unmatched. The CDR3 covers 15 residues. The CDR3 protein is CASSGGSPWANEQFF. For the CDR3, the DNA is TGTGCCAGCTCCGGGGGGAGCCCCTGGGCTAATGAGCAGTTCTTC.

The chain uses TRBV9 and TRBJ1-5; a possible D gene is TRBD1 (6 bases). The CDR3 loop spans 15 amino acids. Trimming removed 4 bases from V and 6 bases from J, with 17 bases in between. In germline, CDR1 is SGDLS, CDR2 YYNGEE. In DNA, the CDR3 is TGTGCCAGCAGCATCACCGGGACAAAGGGTCAGCCCCAGCATTTT. Its protein product is CASSITGTKGQPQHF.

The rearrangement links TRBV10-3 to TRBJ1-5, with D unclear. V shed 6 bases and J shed 6 bases, with 12 bases lying between them. This CDR3 comprises 13 residues. Germline CDR1 reads ENHRY; CDR2 reads SYGVKD. The CDR3 DNA follows: TGTGCCATCAGCCCTAGTGAGTTTCAGCCCCAGCATTTT. Protein product: CAISPSEFQPQHF.

This chain connects TRBV29-1 to TRBJ1-2, with 11 nucleotides matching TRBD1. Germline CDR1 SQVTM, CDR2 ANQGSEA. V was pared by 7 bases and J by 5 bases, with 3 bases of the junction left unmatched. The CDR3 has 12 amino acids. The DNA of the CDR3 is TGCAGCGCTGGGACAGGGGGGTATGGCTACACCTTC. Translation: CSAGTGGYGYTF.

This clone was seen a few times. The CDR3 DNA follows: TGTGCCAGCAGCTTAGGTGGACAGGGCAAAGGGCCCCAGCATTTT. Encoded protein: CASSLGGQGKGPQHF. The genes are TRBV7-2 and TRBJ1-5, with TRBD1 matching 8 bases. Trimming removed 1 base from V and 9 bases from J; junction bases left unmatched: 8. Per the germline V gene, CDR1 is SGHTA and CDR2 is FQGNSA. The CDR3 has 15 residues.

In its sample, this clone was seen once. This chain uses TRBV5-1 with TRBJ2-1; D gene unclear. V shed 5 bases and J shed 1 base, with 13 bases lying between them. Germline loops: CDR1 SGHRS, CDR2 YFSETQ. CDR3 length equals 15 residues. The CDR3 protein is CASSFIGNSYNEQFF. The CDR3 DNA reads as TGCGCCAGCAGTTTTATTGGGAATTCCTACAATGAGCAGTTCTTC.

The chain employs TRBV30 and TRBJ2-5, with D possibly being TRBD1 or TRBD2 (6 bases each). There are 16 residues in the CDR3. The V gene lost 4 bases and the J gene lost 2 bases, with 20 bases spanning the gap. Germline V lookup: CDR1 GTSNPN, CDR2 SVGIG (reference sequence). CDR3 region: CAWTTGGQSLQETQYF. The CDR3 nucleotides are TGTGCCTGGACCACCGGGGGCCAGAGTTTACAAGAGACCCAGTACTTC.